Detailed here is one T cell receptor (beta chain). What it binds is unknown. Two replicates per tumor sample, mostly from roughly 5 ug of genomic DNA. Sequencing was performed with immunoSEQ multiplex PCR; in TCRdb, only in-frame clones are kept and a portion is missing. In the table there are roughly 16,000 clones, roughly 41% of which are singletons. This entry comes from a study of neoadjuvant anti-PD-1 for oral cavity cancer. Turning to the study itself: Patients without progression received a fourth nivolumab dose around day 43, then surgical resection on days 50-56. Notes on the study in general: Only three patients per response group were TCR-analyzed; validation needed.

The trim removed 7 bases at V and 0 bases at J, leaving 3 bases unmatched. The length of the CDR3 is 14 residues. Germline-derived CDR1 and CDR2 are SNHLY and FYNNEI. The time point is: after neoadjuvant nivolumab, at surgical resection. Sequenced material: tumor tissue, taken after nivolumab (anti-PD-1) treatment. This clonotype originated in a person aged 35-79 years with oral cavity squamous cell carcinoma. The V and J genes are TRBV2 and TRBJ2-1, with 7 bases that match TRBD1. CDR3 DNA sequence: TGTGCCAGCACGGGGACAGTCTCCTACAATGAGCAGTTCTTC. Protein sequence: CASTGTVSYNEQFF.